The rows below give T cell receptor beta chains drawn from one sample of a study of somatic mutations in cytotoxic T cells in rheumatoid arthritis. TCRdb's copy holds only in-frame clones and misses some; the assay was immunoSEQ multiplex PCR. Here the sample spans about 11,000 clones, over 65% being singletons. Input material: CD8+ T cells sorted from blood. All receptors come from a woman aged 40 to 55 in good health. Both conserved end residues are trimmed from each CDR3.

length | V | CDR3
14 | TRBV6-1 | ASGDPVAGGWETQY
12 | TRBV6-4 | ASSKQYLNTEAF
13 | TRBV7-2 | ASRQTSGEIDTQY
14 | TRBV13 | ASSSLGQGTNYGYT
14 | TRBV19 | ASSLRLAGVQETQY
14 | TRBV27 | ASSPRTGGENTEAF
12 | TRBV6-1 | ASRVSGSWNEQF
14 | TRBV6-4 | ASSPGAGTAPDTQY
13 | TRBV5-5 | ASSLEVGTNTEAF
13 | TRBV4-2 | ASSHANGENQPQH
13 | TRBV28 | ASRRTDLIGDEQF
12 | TRBV7-9 | ASSLAQLGEKLF
12 | TRBV11-3 | ASGAGSMNTEAF
13 | TRBV9 | ASSSEGGRNQPQH
13 | TRBV19 | ASSMGAQDIYGYT
13 | TRBV30 | AWSPRWGSGNTIY
11 | TRBV6-5 | ASRRSLDTEAF
12 | TRBV28 | ASNPGGLNSPLH
11 | TRBV9 | ASSVPGDYGYT
11 | TRBV2 | ASSEFGQGEAF
14 | TRBV27 | ASSFQLAGGPDTQY
11 | TRBV11-1 | ASSDLVQETQY
13 | TRBV7-9 | ASSPRTGMNTEAF
16 | TRBV7-6 | ASSFLGGTRDSGNTIY
11 | TRBV6-4 | ASSDSNYNEQF
12 | TRBV7-7 | ASSPTDRAYEQY
14 | TRBV11-2 | ASSLGRDSSYNEQF
13 | TRBV28 | ASSFFAGSGNTIY
14 | TRBV6-4 | ASSPSGGAGTDTQY
12 | TRBV9 | ASSVAGLAYEQY
14 | TRBV5-6 | ASSAGETLPNTEAF
15 | TRBV28 | ASSPSMARTGIDGYT
15 | TRBV4-2 | ASSQEAGSSSYNEQF
9 | TRBV20-1 | SARDQSSYT
15 | TRBV19 | ASSDIIGGLRNQPQH
13 | TRBV6-4 | ASSDGSGDTDTQY
14 | TRBV4-1 | ASSHPGTGTQETQY
11 | TRBV19 | ASSIHVGGELF
17 | TRBV21-1 | ASSKVLWKTPIGNQPQH
13 | TRBV27 | ASSLGRMSNQPQH
13 | TRBV5-5 | ASSETSGEGDTQY
12 | TRBV4-1 | ASSPGLPFYEQY
13 | TRBV30 | AWSPADRTNYGYT
12 | TRBV27 | ASSLGSGAGEQY
12 | TRBV27 | ASSSPAGLGEAF
13 | TRBV5-1 | ASSLAGGLYNEQF
11 | TRBV9 | ASSEAVYNEQF
14 | TRBV7-8 | ASSSTGGRDRETQY
12 | TRBV27 | ASNFGGAADTQY
12 | TRBV9 | ASSEDRLTGELF
10 | TRBV29-1 | SVDSLNTEAF
13 | TRBV9 | ASSALRTDYNEQF
10 | TRBV5-6 | ASSSMNQPQH